This TCR beta chain derives from a study of blood T cell repertoires in COVID-19. Looking at the study overall: Sample material is recorded as cDNA or gDNA derived from T cells, B-cell-depleted T cells, or PBMCs.

As handled by the study authors: Reference gene primer amplification in the assay estimated nucleated cell counts. The repertoire was sequenced with immunoSEQ multiplex PCR; TCRdb's copy has only in-frame clones and lacks some. V, J and clone size are taken as reported in that table, and D and trimming were inferred from the DNA itself. The sample lists about 210,000 clones; around 86% were seen once. Per germline, CDR1 SGHTA and CDR2 FQGNSA. Trimming took off 5 bases at V and 0 bases at J, with 11 bases between the two ends. There are 15 residues in the CDR3. The TCR sequence derives from a man aged 25 to 45 in a cohort exposed to, infected with or recovered from COVID-19 (not recorded which). The chain couples TRBV7-2 to TRBJ1-5, with D possibly matching TRBD1 (5 bases). Sequenced input: PBMCs or T cells enriched from blood (not recorded which). CDR3 DNA sequence: TGTGCCAGCAGCCCGACAGAGTATAGCAATCAGCCCCAGCATTTT. It encodes CASSPTEYSNQPQHF.